There are many counts of the clone carrying this T cell receptor beta chain. Its matching antigen is unknown. V was pared by 0 bases and J by 6 bases, with 9 bases between. Germline V gene data show CDR1 as MNHEY and CDR2 as SVGAGI. The CDR3 loop spans 14 amino acids. This specimen comes from a study of T-cell reconstitution after alpha-beta-depleted transplantation in children. Findings of the study overall: Expanded graft clones numbering several hundred reportedly gave rise to alpha-beta T cells about two months after transplant. One year after transplant, T-cell counts and diversity came mostly from newly produced T cells. Some patients owed their high day-60 TCRbeta diversity to surviving recipient T cells and thymic progenitors.

Unique molecular identifiers were used in preparing the TCRbeta library. From the PCR reads, TCRdb called clonotypes with MiXCR, one entry per CDR3 protein. The table shows fewer than 350,000 distinct CDR3 sequences, with over 7.5% occurring only once. The clonotype was recovered from a female patient between 2 and 10 years old who had a stem cell transplant for Fanconi anemia, so the T cells may come from the graft donor. The V and J genes are TRBV6-5 and TRBJ2-1; D unresolved. Here the sequenced sample was peripheral blood, taken 360 days after TCRalphabeta/CD19-depleted stem cell transplant. CDR3 DNA sequence: TGTGCCAGCAGTTACTCGAAACCAGTCAATGAGCAGTTCTTC. Protein: CASSYSKPVNEQFF.